This TCR beta chain emerged from a study of T cells in Graves' hyperthyroidism and ophthalmopathy. General study findings and limits: Most thyroid clonotypes with frequency above 0.001 were detected in blood.

The germline V gene has CDR1 GTSNPN and CDR2 SVGIG (reference sequence). The CDR3 has 14 amino acids. V lost 3 bases and J lost 6; bases outside the gene matches: 5. This clonotype was counted at least ten times. The antigen is not known. It was RNA transcripts that yielded the amplified TCR beta CDR3 regions. Initially, a first-round RT-PCR of the TCR CDR3 employed the HTBI primer set. Via MiXCR, TCRdb re-called the multiplex PCR reads, giving one row per CDR3 protein. The repertoire includes 250,000 to 300,000 distinct CDR3 sequences, 10% to 15% of them detected once, and roughly 8.5% sits in the top ten. Investigators excluded patients with uncontrolled infection, other autoimmune disease, pregnancy or lactation. Before ophthalmopathy appeared, progressors gave blood at initial hyperthyroidism diagnosis. Cells are PBMCs isolated from more than 8.5 ml of fresh blood.

This clonotype was obtained from a woman aged 25 to 39 with Graves' hyperthyroidism that later progressed to Graves' ophthalmopathy. The V and J genes are TRBV30 and TRBJ2-1; 10 positions agree with TRBD2. The sample comprised blood. In DNA form, the CDR3 reads TGTGCCTGGAGGGCACTAGCGGGATCCAATGAGCAGTTCTTC. Amino acid sequence: CAWRALAGSNEQFF.